A selection of T cell receptor beta chains follows, all from one sample in a study of shared clonotypes between healthy human individuals. The data were produced by immunoSEQ multiplex PCR, yet TCRdb's version contains in-frame clones alone and is incomplete. The top ten hold 0.2% to 0.25% of the sample, which has roughly 850,000 clones, 90% to 97% seen once. Material: naive CD8+ T cells sorted from blood. The receptor source for this set is a man aged 25 to 45 in good health. Both conserved end residues are part of each CDR3. The D gene is left open where the match is weak. For some rows the clone size is stated as once, few or many, or as a class when expanded; others skip it.

>TRBV14|NA|NA|TRBJ2-1
TGTGCCAGCAGCCAACTCAGGGGAGATGAGCAGTTCTTC
CASSQLRGDEQFF
>TRBV11-2|NA|once|TRBJ2-1
TGTGCCAGCAGCTTAGGCCCCGGGGGAAGCTCCTACAATGAGCAGTTCTTC
CASSLGPGGSSYNEQFF
>TRBV2|NA|once|TRBJ2-1
TGTGCCAGCAGTGAGGAGCCGGGTCTACCTAATGAGCAGTTCTTC
CASSEEPGLPNEQFF
>TRBV2|NA|NA|TRBJ1-3
TGTGCCAGCAGGGGGGAATATAGGTTCTCTGGAAACACCATATATTTT
CASRGEYRFSGNTIYF
>TRBV2|NA|NA|TRBJ1-2
TGTGCCAGCAGCAGAGCCCGGGACATCGCCGATGGCTACACCTTC
CASSRARDIADGYTF
>TRBV5-1|NA|NA|TRBJ2-7
TGCGCCAGCAGCGGTAGCTCCTACGAGCAGTACTTC
CASSGSSYEQYF
>TRBV13|NA|NA|TRBJ2-1
TGTGCCAGCAGCTTCCCCGGACTTCACAATGAGCAGTTCTTC
CASSFPGLHNEQFF
>TRBV6-6|NA|NA|TRBJ2-3
TGTGCCAGCAGTTACTCCGTGGAGAGGGCAGATACGCAGTATTTT
CASSYSVERADTQYF
>TRBV5-4|NA|NA|TRBJ2-1
TGTGCCAGCAGCACGCCGCCCGGGGGGCCTTTGGGTGAGCAGTTCTTC
CASSTPPGGPLGEQFF
>TRBV19|TRBD2|once|TRBJ2-1
TGTGCCAGTAGTTCAGAGCGGGACCCTACAATGGGGCAGTTCTTC
CASSSERDPTMGQFF
>TRBV27|TRBD2|NA|TRBJ2-1
TGTGCCAGCAGCCCGGGACTACACTCCTACAATGAGCAGTTCTTC
CASSPGLHSYNEQFF
>TRBV9|NA|NA|TRBJ1-2
TGTGCCAGCAGCCCCGGGGGGAATGGCTACACCTTC
CASSPGGNGYTF
>TRBV30|NA|NA|TRBJ2-6
TGTGCCCAACGCACCCTCTCTGGGGCCAACGTCCTGACTTTC
CAQRTLSGANVLTF
>TRBV6-1|NA|NA|TRBJ1-5
TGTGCCAGCAGTGAAGCGGTACAGATCGGTCAGCCCCAGCATTTT
CASSEAVQIGQPQHF
>TRBV13|NA|NA|TRBJ2-7
TGTGCCAGCAGCCTAGGAAGCAACTCCGAGCAGTACTTC
CASSLGSNSEQYF
>TRBV5-1|TRBD1|NA|TRBJ2-1
TGCGCCAGCAGCCCGGGACAGTCACAGTTCTTC
CASSPGQSQFF
>TRBV15|NA|NA|TRBJ2-7
TGTGCCACCAGCGACACAGGAAACTACGAGCAGTACTTC
CATSDTGNYEQYF
>TRBV11-2|TRBD2|NA|TRBJ2-1
TGTGCCAGCAGCCCAGGGACTAGCGGGAGATTAGATGAGCAGTTCTTC
CASSPGTSGRLDEQFF
>TRBV28|TRBD1|NA|TRBJ2-3
TGTGCCAGCACCGGGACAGGGGGGATAGATACGCAGTATTTT
CASTGTGGIDTQYF
>TRBV7-2|NA|NA|TRBJ1-1
TGTGCCAGCAGCTTACCTGTATCGGCAGGAGCTTTCTTT
CASSLPVSAGAFF
>TRBV2|NA|NA|TRBJ2-5
TGTGCCAGCACCAACTTAGGGGGGGGCCTCCAAGAGACCCAGTACTTC
CASTNLGGGLQETQYF
>TRBV9|NA|NA|TRBJ2-3
TGTGCCAGCAGCGTATCCCGTGACCACACAGATACGCAGTATTTT
CASSVSRDHTDTQYF
>TRBV5-1|NA|NA|TRBJ1-5
TGCGCCAGCAGCTTGCTCCCGGGGTCTGGACAGCCCCAGCATTTT
CASSLLPGSGQPQHF
>TRBV21-1|NA|once|TRBJ1-1
TGTGCCAGCAGCAAAAAACCGAACACTGAAGCTTTCTTT
CASSKKPNTEAFF
>TRBV6-5|TRBD2|NA|TRBJ2-7
TGTGCCAGCACACCCGGGACTAGCGACGAGCAGTACTTC
CASTPGTSDEQYF